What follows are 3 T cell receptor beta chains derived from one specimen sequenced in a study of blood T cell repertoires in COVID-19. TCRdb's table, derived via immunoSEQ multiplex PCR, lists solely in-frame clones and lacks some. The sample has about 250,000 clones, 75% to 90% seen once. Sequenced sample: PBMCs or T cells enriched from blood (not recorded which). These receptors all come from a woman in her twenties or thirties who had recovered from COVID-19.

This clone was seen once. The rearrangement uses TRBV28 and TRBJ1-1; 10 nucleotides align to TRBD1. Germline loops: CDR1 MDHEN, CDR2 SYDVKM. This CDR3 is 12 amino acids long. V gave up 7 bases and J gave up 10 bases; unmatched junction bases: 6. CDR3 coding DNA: TGTGCCAGCAAGGGGGACAGGGGCGTAGCTTTCTTT. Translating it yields CASKGDRGVAFF.

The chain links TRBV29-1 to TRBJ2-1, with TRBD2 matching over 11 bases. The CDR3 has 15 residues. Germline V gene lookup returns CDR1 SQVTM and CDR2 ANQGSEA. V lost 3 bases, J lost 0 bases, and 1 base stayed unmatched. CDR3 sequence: CSVDSGRASYNEQFF. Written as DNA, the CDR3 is TGCAGCGTTGATAGCGGGAGGGCCTCCTACAATGAGCAGTTCTTC.

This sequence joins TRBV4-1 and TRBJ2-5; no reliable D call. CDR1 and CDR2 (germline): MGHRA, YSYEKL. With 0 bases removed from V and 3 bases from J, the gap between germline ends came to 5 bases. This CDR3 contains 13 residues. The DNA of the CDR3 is TGCGCCAGCAGCCAAGATTATGAAGAGACCCAGTACTTC. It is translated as CASSQDYEETQYF.